This T cell receptor (beta chain) was obtained from a study of blood T cell repertoires in COVID-19 (dated by TCRdb to about 2020). Concerning the study at large: Samples covering the acute and convalescent phases of COVID-19 were provided by collaborators in the United States, Italy and Spain. The material from the prospective study consisted of cDNA or gDNA derived from T cells, B-cell-depleted T cells, or PBMCs. The dataset comprised deeply sampled blood TCRbeta repertoires from subjects exposed to, actively infected with, or recovered from COVID-19. The repertoires were released in a freely available public database meant as a resource for research on the immune response to SARS-CoV-2. Samples were obtained from the ongoing ImmuneRACE study (first 160 participants) and from about 1,300 subjects provided by 6 global collaborators. A de-identified subject ID, COVID-19 status, age in years and sex were almost always included in the sample metadata. Where HLA class I and class II types were available, the types were taken from metadata supplied by the sample provider, not from assay-based typing.

Enrolling through a virtual design, the prospective study's participants ranged in age from roughly 18 to 89 years and lived across 20 to 25 United States geographic areas. In the prospective study, participants were assigned to cohorts based on the clinical history participants reported in a screening survey and a study questionnaire. Recovered participants in ImmuneRACE Cohort 3 were defined as having two consecutive negative NP/OP PCR tests, clearance from a healthcare professional, or resolution of symptoms. In the prospective study, whole blood, serum and a nasopharyngeal or oropharyngeal swab were collected from each participant by mobile phlebotomists. Prospective study participants could optionally give additional blood draws and questionnaires over an approximately 2-month period. Before DNA extraction, prospective study blood samples were shipped either frozen or at room temperature.

TCRbeta CDR3 regions were amplified from genomic DNA by means of the immunoSEQ Assay, a bias-controlled multiplex PCR. In the paper's pipeline: The number of nucleated cells in each sample was estimated from the amplification of reference gene primers within the assay. To quantify the absolute abundance of each unique TCRbeta CDR3 rearrangement, sequence reads were collapsed and filtered. Productive Simpson clonality was computed per sample as the square root of Simpson's diversity index over productive rearrangements. TCRdb's version of the immuneACCESS table is confined to in-frame rearrangements and falls short of the full clone set. An unresolved V gene accounts for under half of the shortfall where checked; the remainder is of unknown origin. V and J calls and clone size come straight from that table; D and trimming were deduced from the DNA. Across this sample there are some 350,000 clones, with approximately 89% seen only once. Clones ranked in the top ten supply under 5.5% of the sample.

Including cysteine and phenylalanine, the CDR3 has 16 amino acids. Of all the DNA, just the CDR3 is kept, 48 bases in frame from base 1. CDR1 is given as SGHNT and CDR2 as YENEEA, both from the germline V gene. V loses 6 bases of germline sequence and J loses 0 bases, and the interval between the two ends is 15 bases. Paper-wide results and their limitations: The quantity of clinical and demographic metadata differed by source and by participant and was supplied without curation.

As regards this clone: No antigen is known for it. No much larger clone exists at a distance of one base, and base qualities are not known.

This receptor was identified in a woman aged 25 to 39 who had recovered from COVID-19. The chain was built from TRBV11-3 and TRBJ2-1, with a weak D call of TRBD2 (6 bases match). The sample consisted of PBMCs or T cells enriched from blood (not recorded which). The CDR3 reads as follows: CASSAGLPSSYNEQFF. DNA sequence: TGTGCCAGCAGTGCGGGACTCCCAAGCTCCTACAATGAGCAGTTCTTC.